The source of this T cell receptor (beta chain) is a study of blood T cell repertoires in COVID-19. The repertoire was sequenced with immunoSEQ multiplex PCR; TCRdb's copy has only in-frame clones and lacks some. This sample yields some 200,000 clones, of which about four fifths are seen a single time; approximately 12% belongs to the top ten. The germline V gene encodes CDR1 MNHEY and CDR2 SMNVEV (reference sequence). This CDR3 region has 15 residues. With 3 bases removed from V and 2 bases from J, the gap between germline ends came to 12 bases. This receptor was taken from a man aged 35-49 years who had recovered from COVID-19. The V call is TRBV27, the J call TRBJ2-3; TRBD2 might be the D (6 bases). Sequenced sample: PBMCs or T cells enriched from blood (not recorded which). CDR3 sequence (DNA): TGTGCCAGCAGTTTGATCGGAGGGGTCACAGATACGCAGTATTTT. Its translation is CASSLIGGVTDTQYF.